The next 8 T cell receptor beta chains were all read from a single sample in a study of untreated major depressive disorder. Data came from immunoSEQ multiplex PCR; TCRdb stores just in-frame clones and leaves some out. Here the sample spans 20,000 to 25,000 clones, roughly 86% being singletons. The sample consisted of CD4+ T cells from PBMCs. The origin of the receptors is a woman aged 25 to 39 in good health.

V usage is TRBV5-6 and J usage is TRBJ1-5, with D perhaps matching TRBD1 (6 bases). Germline V gene lookup returns CDR1 SGHDT and CDR2 YYEEEE. V was pared by 4 bases and J by 4 bases, with 9 bases between. The CDR3 has 13 amino acids. CDR3 coding DNA: TGTGCCAGCAGCATAGGGGGGAATCAGCCCCAGCATTTT. Amino acids: CASSIGGNQPQHF. The entire variable domain, with the rest obtained from reference TRBV5-6 and TRBJ1-5, is as follows: DAGVTQSPTHLIKTRGQQVTLRCSPKSGHDTVSWYQQALGQGPQFIFQYYEEEERQRGNFPDRFSGHQFPNYSSELNVNALLLGDSALYLCASSIGGNQPQHFGDGTRLSIL.

CDR3 DNA: TGTGCCAGCAGTAAAAGGGGGGGAGACACTGAAGCTTTCTTT. This sequence encodes CASSKRGGDTEAFF. The chain links TRBV25-1 to TRBJ1-1; possibly TRBD1 for D (6 bases). The CDR3 extends over 14 amino acids. CDR1 is MGHDK, CDR2 SYGVNS, per germline. The V end was cut by 5 bases, the J end by 3 bases, with 13 bases between.

V gene TRBV28 combines with J gene TRBJ2-2; the D gene could be TRBD1 or TRBD2 (5 bases each). The CDR3 loop spans 18 amino acids. Looked up from germline, CDR1 is MDHEN and CDR2 is SYDVKM. Trimming stripped 5 bases from V and 5 bases from J, with 24 bases between. CDR3 region: CASSPGTGQPSRTGELFF. CDR3 nucleotides: TGTGCCAGCAGTCCCGGGACCGGGCAGCCCAGTCGTACCGGGGAGCTGTTTTTT.

The gene calls are TRBV6-1 and TRBJ2-7; D might be TRBD1 or TRBD2, each matching 5 bases. From germline, CDR1 is MNHNS and CDR2 SASEGT. The CDR3 length is 13 residues. The ends were cut back, 3 bases at V and 2 bases at J, with 8 bases in the middle. The CDR3: CASSEWGPYEQYF. The CDR3 nucleotides read TGTGCCAGCAGTGAGTGGGGACCCTACGAGCAGTACTTC.

The rearrangement uses TRBV12-5 and TRBJ2-5; D uncertain. The CDR3 has 13 amino acids. Trimming took 3 bases from V and 6 from J, leaving 11 bases between them. The germline CDR1 and CDR2 sequences are LGHNT and FRNRAP. CDR3 in DNA: TGTGCTAGTGGTTTAGACGGTCCCCAGACCCAGTACTTC. Translation gives CASGLDGPQTQYF.

The count of this clone is one. DNA of the CDR3: TGTGCCAGCTCAGTTACAGGGGATCGCTATGGCTACACCTTC. It codes for CASSVTGDRYGYTF. The chain carries TRBV18 and TRBJ1-2, with 7 positions matching TRBD1. Looked up from germline, CDR1 is KGHSH and CDR2 is LQKENI. The CDR3 sequence is 14 residues long. Trimming at V came to 5 bases and at J to 4 bases, leaving 7 bases not matched to a gene.

This chain uses TRBV7-2 with TRBJ2-2; TRBD1 agrees at 9 bases. The CDR3 is 15 residues long. The V segment lost 6 bases and the J segment 6 bases; nucleotides outside the gene matches: 8. CDR1 SGHTA and CDR2 FQGNSA come from the germline V gene. CDR3: CASRLGTGRAGELFF. DNA for the CDR3: TGTGCCAGCAGACTCGGGACAGGGAGGGCCGGGGAGCTGTTTTTT. Looking up the rest from reference TRBV7-2 and TRBJ2-2 gives the full variable domain: GAGVSQSPSNKVTEKGKDVELRCDPISGHTALYWYRQSLGQGLEFLIYFQGNSAPDKSGLPSDRFSAERTGGSVSTLTIQRTQQEDSAVYLCASRLGTGRAGELFFGEGSRLTVL.

The chain joins TRBV30 to TRBJ2-7; tentative D call: TRBD2 (6 bases). Germline V gene data show CDR1 as GTSNPN and CDR2 as SVGIG (reference sequence). Trimming took off 1 base at V and 1 base at J, with 8 bases between the two ends. The CDR3 is 13 residues long. CDR3 amino acids: CAWSDGSSYEQYF. In DNA, the CDR3 is TGTGCCTGGAGTGACGGGAGTTCCTACGAGCAGTACTTC.